Below, 32 T cell receptor beta chains from the same sample are listed, as sequenced in a study of T cell responses to AZD1222 COVID-19 vaccine. This table comes from immunoSEQ multiplex PCR, and its TCRdb copy is limited to in-frame clones, with some not included. This table holds 100,000 to 120,000 clones, about 91% found once. The sample in question was peripheral blood, obtained 28 days after the second AZD1222 dose. These receptors were obtained from an adult who received the AZD1222 COVID-19 vaccine.

This clone has a handful of counts. V usage is TRBV10-3 and J usage is TRBJ2-7; tentatively, D is TRBD1 or TRBD2 (5 bases each). CDR3 size: 17 residues. Germline V gene lookup returns CDR1 ENHRY and CDR2 SYGVKD. V lost 0 bases and J lost 4, with 19 bases in between. As DNA, the CDR3 is TGTGCCATCAGTGAGTCTCCCTGGGTTGGGGGTCTATACGAGCAGTACTTC. It encodes CAISESPWVGGLYEQYF.

This chain links TRBV6-2 or TRBV6-3 with TRBJ2-7, with TRBD2 as a possible D gene (5 bases). V was shortened by 0 bases and J by 4 bases, with 16 bases between the two germline ends. The CDR3 consists of 16 residues. Germline V gene lookup returns CDR1 MNHEY and CDR2 SVGEGT. CDR3 nucleotides: TGTGCCAGCAGTTACTCGAGGGCCGGGGTCGGATACGAGCAGTACTTC. This encodes CASSYSRAGVGYEQYF.

The chain couples TRBV5-8 to TRBJ1-1, with a possible D match to TRBD1 (5 bases). The germline V gene encodes CDR1 SGHTS and CDR2 YDEGEE. This CDR3 region has 13 residues. Trimming cost V 7 bases and J 1 base, with 11 bases left between them. The CDR3 sequence: CASRDRPNTEAFF. The CDR3 DNA reads as TGTGCCAGCCGAGACAGACCGAACACTGAAGCTTTCTTT.

V and J are TRBV6-5 and TRBJ1-4; tentative D call: TRBD1 (5 bases). There are 14 residues in the CDR3. The V and J ends lost 0 bases and 8 bases respectively, with 10 bases between them. CDR1 MNHEY and CDR2 SVGAGI come from the germline V gene. CDR3 DNA: TGTGCCAGCAGTTACTCGGGGCTGGGGGAAAAACTGTTTTTT. This sequence encodes CASSYSGLGEKLFF.

CDR3 loop: CASSLDRGGTGYTF. In nucleotides, the CDR3 is TGCGCCAGCAGCTTGGACAGGGGGGGAACTGGCTACACCTTC. This chain uses TRBV5-1 with TRBJ1-2, with 8 positions matching TRBD1. Germline CDR1 is SGHRS and CDR2 is YFSETQ. V trimming: 0 bases; J trimming: 7 bases; junction bases outside the gene matches: 5. The CDR3 runs to 14 residues.

The V and J genes are TRBV4-1 and TRBJ1-4; 7 bases align to TRBD1. The CDR3 sequence is 19 residues long. The V gene's germline CDR1 is MGHRA and CDR2 YSYEKL. The ends lost 3 bases at V and 7 bases at J; junction bases unmatched: 20. The CDR3 reads CASSQPLAVRGRKGEKLFF. DNA of the CDR3: TGCGCCAGCAGCCAGCCCCTCGCGGTTAGGGGGCGTAAGGGTGAAAAACTGTTTTTT.

The chain couples TRBV29-1 to TRBJ1-2, with 8 bases matching TRBD1. V dropped 6 bases and J dropped 8; count of bases not matched to a gene: 11. Germline assignment: CDR1 SQVTM and CDR2 ANQGSEA. CDR3 size: 13 residues. The CDR3 DNA sequence: TGCAGCGTGGTTCAGGGGGCGCGGGGGGGCTACACCTTC. Translating it yields CSVVQGARGGYTF. Complete variable domain (other parts from reference TRBV29-1 and TRBJ1-2): SAVISQKPSRDICQRGTSLTIQCQVDSQVTMMFWYRQQPGQSLTLIATANQGSEATYESGFVIDKFPISRPNLTFSTLTVSNMSPEDSSIYLCSVVQGARGGYTFGSGTRLTVV.

The rearrangement uses TRBV18 and TRBJ2-3; D might be TRBD1 or TRBD2, each matching 5 bases. Germline V gene data show CDR1 as KGHSH and CDR2 as LQKENI. The CDR3 runs 13 residues. The germline V and J ends were trimmed by 2 bases and 6 bases, with 9 bases remaining between them. CDR3 nucleotide sequence: TGTGCCAGCTCACCAACCGGGGCCGATACGCAGTATTTT. Residues: CASSPTGADTQYF.

This clone appeared a single time. The chain employs TRBV6-5 and TRBJ2-2; weak D call: TRBD2 (6 bases). This CDR3 region has 15 residues. Germline V CDR1 and CDR2: MNHEY, SVGAGI. The germline V and J ends were trimmed by 11 bases and 5 bases, with 21 bases remaining between them. CDR3 DNA sequence: TGTGCCGCCCAGGCCGCGGGGCGGTGGACCGGGGAGCTGTTTTTT. It yields the protein CAAQAAGRWTGELFF.

V is TRBV5-8 and J is TRBJ2-3; no definite D call. V shed 0 bases and J shed 0 bases, with 17 bases lying between them. The length of the CDR3 is 18 residues. Germline V gives CDR1 SGHTS, CDR2 YDEGEE. CDR3 loop: CASSLVHYRQWSTDTQYF. The CDR3 DNA reads TGTGCCAGCAGCTTGGTCCACTACCGCCAGTGGAGCACAGATACGCAGTATTTT. Full variable domain (rest looked up from reference TRBV5-8 and TRBJ2-3): EAGVTQSPTHLIKTRGQQATLRCSPISGHTSVYWYQQALGLGLQFLLWYDEGEERNRGNFPPRFSGRQFPNYSSELNVNALELEDSALYLCASSLVHYRQWSTDTQYFGPGTRLTVL.

The chain recombines TRBV19 with TRBJ2-1; D gene uncertain. The CDR3 covers 11 residues. The germline V gene encodes CDR1 LNHDA and CDR2 SQIVND (reference sequence). Trimming left V 6 bases short and J 6 bases short, with 6 bases between. CDR3 DNA: TGTGCCAGTAGCACAATCAATGAGCAGTTCTTC. Its protein product is CASSTINEQFF.

This clone was found once. This chain links TRBV28 with TRBJ2-7; D call uncertain. CDR3 length: 17 residues. Trimming took off 3 bases at V and 0 bases at J, with 18 bases between the two ends. Looked up from germline, CDR1 is MDHEN and CDR2 is SYDVKM. DNA for the CDR3: TGTGCCAGCAGTTTCTCCGCGAGCACTACCAGCTCCTACGAGCAGTACTTC. It codes for CASSFSASTTSSYEQYF.

The genes are TRBV5-4 and TRBJ2-3; TRBD2 aligns across 9 bases. The CDR3 extends over 16 amino acids. CDR1 and CDR2 from the germline V gene are SGHNT and YYREEE (reference sequence). V was clipped by 1 base and J by 4 bases; unmatched bases: 7. The CDR3 coding sequence is TGTGCCAGCAGCTTGTTCTTAGCGGGAGCTGCAGATACGCAGTATTTT. Its protein product is CASSLFLAGAADTQYF.

V gene TRBV4-2 combines with J gene TRBJ2-3, with 9 bases that match TRBD1. V lost 0 bases, J lost 4 bases, and 5 bases stayed unmatched. Germline V gives CDR1 LGHNA, CDR2 YNFKEQ. This CDR3 contains 16 residues. The CDR3 nucleotides read TGTGCCAGCAGCCAAGAATGGACAGGGGTTGCAGATACGCAGTATTTT. This encodes CASSQEWTGVADTQYF.

The chain carries TRBV5-1 and TRBJ2-3; 9 bases match TRBD2. Losses at the gene ends were 4 bases for V and 3 bases for J; bases not matched to a gene: 9. The CDR3 loop spans 16 amino acids. Germline CDR1 is SGHRS and CDR2 is YFSETQ. The CDR3 DNA reads as TGCGCCAGCAGCAGATTAGCGGGAGCGGGGACAGATACGCAGTATTTT. This encodes CASSRLAGAGTDTQYF.

Notes on this clone: The same CDR3 also results from other DNA sequences found in this sample. The gene calls are TRBV5-1 and TRBJ2-5, with TRBD2 matching 7 bases. Unmatched junction bases numbered 3, after V lost 0 bases and J lost 4 bases. Germline V CDR1 and CDR2: SGHRS, YFSETQ. The CDR3 spans 14 residues. DNA of the CDR3: TGCGCCAGCAGCTTGGCCGGACTAGGAGAGACCCAGTACTTC. Its translation: CASSLAGLGETQYF.

This chain joins TRBV28 and TRBJ2-7; D tentatively fits TRBD1 or TRBD2 (5 bases each). The CDR3 is made up of 15 amino acids. The V end lost 5 bases, the J end lost 3 bases, and 17 bases lay between the germline ends. Germline V lookup: CDR1 MDHEN, CDR2 SYDVKM. For the CDR3, the DNA is TGTGCCAGCAGTCCCGGAGAGGGACCCAACTACGAGCAGTACTTC. Residues: CASSPGEGPNYEQYF.

The CDR3 sequence is CASSLIVNEQFF. The DNA of the CDR3 is TGTGCCAGCAGCCTGATAGTCAATGAGCAGTTCTTC. J is TRBJ2-1 and V is TRBV12-3 or TRBV12-4; D gene unclear. The V end was cut by 6 bases, the J end by 6 bases, with 9 bases between. CDR3 length: 12 residues.

The chain's CDR3 is CASSQGQVYGYTF. CDR3 DNA sequence: TGTGCCAGCAGCCAAGGACAGGTCTATGGCTACACCTTC. The V and J genes are TRBV3-1 (or the pseudogene TRBV3-2) and TRBJ1-2, with D possibly TRBD1 on 6 matching bases. CDR1 and CDR2 from the germline V gene are LGHDT and YNNKEL (reference sequence). The length of the CDR3 is 13 residues. Trimming pared 1 base from V and 4 bases from J, leaving 7 bases between.

The chain couples TRBV7-9 to TRBJ1-5; 8 bases align to TRBD1. V was pared by 1 base and J by 6 bases, with 2 bases of the junction left unmatched. The germline V gene encodes CDR1 SEHNR and CDR2 FQNEAQ (reference sequence). The CDR3 runs 14 residues. The CDR3 DNA follows: TGTGCCAGCAGCTTAGGGCAGGGGGCTCAGCCCCAGCATTTT. Amino acid sequence: CASSLGQGAQPQHF.

The chain is built from TRBV28 and TRBJ1-6; D call uncertain. In germline, CDR1 is MDHEN, CDR2 SYDVKM. V lost 5 bases and J 8 bases, leaving 16 bases between the germline ends. There are 15 residues in the CDR3. The CDR3: CASSLITAWDSPLHF. CDR3 bases: TGTGCCAGCAGTCTAATAACTGCCTGGGATTCACCCCTCCACTTT.

The rearrangement links TRBV12-3 or TRBV12-4 to TRBJ1-4; D gene ambiguous. Trimming removed 6 bases from V and 7 bases from J, with 12 bases in between. This CDR3 region has 13 residues. The CDR3 nucleotides read TGTGCCAGCAGCCGCCCTCCGAGTGAAAAACTGTTTTTT. Protein sequence: CASSRPPSEKLFF.

This chain connects TRBV28 to TRBJ1-5; TRBD1 agrees at 7 bases. With 5 bases clipped from V and 4 bases from J, the junction kept 11 bases outside the gene matches. The CDR3 spans 16 residues. Germline CDR1 is MDHEN and CDR2 is SYDVKM. CDR3 sequence: CASSLRGGRANQPQHF. CDR3 nucleotides: TGTGCCAGCAGTCTAAGAGGGGGCAGGGCAAATCAGCCCCAGCATTTT.

The chain carries TRBV7-2 and TRBJ1-2, with D maybe TRBD1 (5 bases). The CDR3 extends over 12 amino acids. Trimming left V 3 bases short and J 8 bases short, with 10 bases between. Germline CDR1 and CDR2: SGHTA and FQGNSA. CDR3 bases: TGTGCCAGCAGCTTTGGGGGGTACGGCTACACCTTC. Translation: CASSFGGYGYTF.

Only one count was recorded for this clone. This chain links TRBV28 with TRBJ2-5, with 9 bases identical to TRBD1. Per germline, CDR1 MDHEN and CDR2 SYDVKM. This CDR3 region has 17 residues. The V segment lost 7 bases and the J segment 5 bases; nucleotides outside the gene matches: 17. CDR3 coding DNA: TGTGCCAGCACCCCCTCCGGGACAGGGAGGACAAAGGAGACCCAGTACTTC. Amino acids: CASTPSGTGRTKETQYF.

V gene TRBV27 combines with J gene TRBJ1-3; D is perhaps TRBD1 (5 bases). V was shortened by 5 bases and J by 8 bases, with 16 bases between the two germline ends. Germline V gives CDR1 MNHEY, CDR2 SMNVEV (reference sequence). This CDR3 is built from 14 residues. CDR3 sequence: CASSRTLWGDTIYF. The CDR3 DNA sequence: TGTGCCAGCAGTAGGACCTTGTGGGGGGACACCATATATTTT.

The CDR3 sequence: CASTLGRAGAFNQPQHF. The CDR3 bases are TGTGCCAGCACCCTAGGGAGGGCAGGGGCCTTCAATCAGCCCCAGCATTTT. This rearrangement joins TRBV28 to TRBJ1-5; D might be TRBD1 (6 bases). The length of the CDR3 is 17 residues. The V gene lost 7 bases and the J gene lost 3 bases, with 22 bases spanning the gap. Per the germline V gene, CDR1 is MDHEN and CDR2 is SYDVKM. The full variable domain, with the rest looked up from reference TRBV28 and TRBJ1-5, is DVKVTQSSRYLVKRTGEKVFLECVQDMDHENMFWYRQDPGLGLRLIYFSYDVKMKEKGDIPEGYSVSREKKERFSLILESASTNQTSMYLCASTLGRAGAFNQPQHFGDGTRLSIL.

V and J are TRBV27 and TRBJ1-1; no firm D call. The ends were cut back, 5 bases at V and 0 bases at J, with 16 bases in the middle. Per germline, CDR1 MNHEY and CDR2 SMNVEV (reference sequence). CDR3 length: 16 residues. The CDR3 DNA reads TGTGCCAGCAGTCTGGCGGCAAGCACCATGAACACTGAAGCTTTCTTT. Its protein product is CASSLAASTMNTEAFF.

This chain joins TRBV27 and TRBJ2-7, with unresolved D. The length of the CDR3 is 13 residues. CDR1 and CDR2 (germline): MNHEY, SMNVEV (reference sequence). V was pared by 2 bases and J by 7 bases, with 12 bases between. In DNA, the CDR3 is TGTGCCAGCAGTTTAAGTCAAGGTGTAGAGCAGTACTTC. Translated: CASSLSQGVEQYF.

The CDR3 spells CASSTTGGILTGELFF. CDR3 coding DNA: TGTGCCAGCAGCACCACAGGGGGTATTTTGACCGGGGAGCTGTTTTTT. The chain uses TRBV7-3 and TRBJ2-2, with TRBD1 identical over 8 bases. The CDR3 runs 16 residues. V dropped 5 bases and J dropped 5; count of bases not matched to a gene: 10. Per germline, CDR1 SGHTA and CDR2 FQGTGA.

V usage is TRBV5-1 and J usage is TRBJ2-1; D may be TRBD1 (6 bases). The CDR3 covers 13 residues. The germline V gene encodes CDR1 SGHRS and CDR2 YFSETQ. Trimming removed 6 bases at V and 5 bases at J, with 12 bases between. CDR3 DNA: TGCGCCAGCAACGCCGGGACAAACAATGAGCAGTTCTTC. Translation: CASNAGTNNEQFF.

The rearrangement links TRBV10-1 to TRBJ2-1; 12 bases fit TRBD2. The J segment lost 12 bases and the V segment lost 2 bases, leaving 11 bases of the junction unmatched. The CDR3 is made up of 16 amino acids. Per the germline V gene, CDR1 is WNHNN and CDR2 is SYGVQD (reference sequence). The CDR3 DNA follows: TGCGCCAGCAGTGAGGCTAGCGGGAGGGCCCTCATAGGGCAGTTCTTC. Its protein is CASSEASGRALIGQFF.